This T cell receptor (beta chain) appears in the sequencing data of a study of shared clonotypes between healthy human individuals (dated by TCRdb to about 2020). For context, the study as a whole: A few men and two women, aged 18 to 49 years, made up the cohort. For each donor, three plates each were used for CD4 naive and CD4 memory, two plates were used for CD8 naive, and one plate was used for CD8 memory. To estimate repertoire size and how much clonotype sharing occurs between individuals, the study deeply sequenced the blood TCR repertoires of several healthy adults. To increase sequencing depth and limit assay-specific biases, different laboratories used diverse techniques to prepare libraries and sequence TCR repertoires. Between about 0.94 and 8.9 billion PBMCs per donor were obtained by leukapheresis. Points the paper makes about the study in general: Pairwise subsampling indicated that sequencing depth was expected to affect the degree of clonotype sharing among donors. The genetic and exposure-history diversity represented was limited by the small number of donors. Rarefaction of sorted-subset datasets indicated incomplete sequencing despite the large sequencing depth. When a handful of donors were compared, the shared fraction of clonotypes was roughly 5% for naive CD4, about 4% for naive CD8, 2% to 2.5% for memory CD4, and approximately 0.4% for memory CD8. Naive subsets generally had larger estimated clonotype richness than memory subsets did. Sampling was restricted to blood, and TCR repertoires in tissues likely differ from the TCR repertoires found in blood. Higher generation probabilities were observed for clonotypes shared by all four sorted-subset donors than for non-shared clonotypes.

TCR CDR3 regions were amplified from genomic DNA by multiplex PCR using the deep immunoSEQ assay. Extracted genomic DNA from each cell subset was distributed evenly across all wells of several immunoSEQ 96-well plates, and each plate was treated as a replicate. For sorted subsets, each replicate PCR was loaded with about 0.2 ug genomic DNA, equivalent to approximately 27,000 T cell genomes. The purified libraries were quantified using a Qubit 3.0 fluorometer, sized with a Bioanalyzer 2100, and then quantified again using the KAPA Library Quantification kit. A separate single-read 150-cycle Illumina NextSeq 550 flow cell was used to sequence each immunoSEQ 96-well plate. Concerning the study's data processing: Because only junctional sequences without quality scores were contained in the immunoSEQ output, filtering matching that applied to full-length reads could not be performed. To assign V/J genes and CDR3, sequences were annotated using PyIR, a Python wrapper for IgBLAST v1.9, with IMGT germline references. Reads with weak V/J assignments (E-value above 1e-6), missing CDR3, stop codons, out-of-frame junctions, or ambiguous translated residues were removed. V3J clonotypes were defined by identical inferred V gene, J gene, and CDR3 amino acid sequence. Percentage overlap between repertoires was calculated by dividing the number of shared unique clonotypes by the size of the smaller repertoire. Richness of each repertoire was evaluated using RTK rarefaction, the Chao1 estimator, and Recon v2.1 estimates of unobserved clonotypes. For all TCRbeta clonotypes obtained by the gDNA method from four donors, generation probabilities were computed with OLGA. The table was pulled from immuneACCESS by TCRdb, which kept in-frame rearrangements only. Such tables lose some clones; where checked, under half of the loss comes from unresolved V genes, and the rest has no known cause. That table is the source of V, J and clone size, and D and trimming were worked out from the DNA. The sample yields around 2,000,000 clones; less than 95% were counted once. The top ten hold 1% to 1.5% of the sample.

Trimming removed 6 bases from V and 1 base from J, leaving 4 bases between the germline ends. The cysteine opens and the phenylalanine closes a CDR3 of 12 amino acids. Kept here is only the CDR3 DNA, which spans 36 bases and is read in frame from base 1. Based on the germline V gene, the CDR1 and CDR2 sequences are SGDLS and YYNGEE. With respect to this clone: Which antigen it targets is not known. Base-call qualities are not available, and no considerably larger clone is one nucleotide away. Other DNA sequences in the same sample also yield this CDR3.

CD8 naive samples were obtained by positive selection for CCR7 among CD45RO-negative cells, yielding a CD45RA+CCR7+ population from which TemRA cells were excluded. Healthy HIV-negative adults with no recently reported acute infections or vaccinations were included as donors. Every donor was a Caucasian adult residing in Nashville, Tennessee, USA. After blood collection by leukapheresis, PBMCs were isolated using Ficoll-Histopaque density gradient centrifugation and then cryopreserved in the vapor phase of liquid nitrogen. Analytical flow cytometry was used to check the purity and quantity of every magnetically sorted T cell population. From each sorted fraction, genomic DNA was isolated and quantified by UV absorbance on a Nanodrop 2000c.

Recombination joined TRBV9 with TRBJ2-2; there is no confident call for the D gene. This sequence was found in a man aged 18 to 35 in good health. The sequenced sample consisted of naive CD8+ T cells sorted from blood. What the cell subset or site label conveys for this sample: CD45RA+CCR7+. The CDR3 reads as follows: CASNLNTGELFF. The DNA sequence is given as TGTGCCAGCAATTTGAACACCGGGGAGCTGTTTTTT.